A selection of T cell receptor beta chains follows, all from one sample in a study of T cell repertoires in cytomegalovirus infection. TCRdb fed the reads into MiXCR, producing one record per CDR3 protein. The sample shows about 140,000 distinct CDR3 sequences, roughly 6.5% of them seen only once. Sequenced sample: PBMCs. The receptor source for this set is a human donor in good health (CMV status not recorded). Some clones in this sample may be carry-over from other donors' samples. CDR3s include the opening cysteine and the closing phenylalanine or tryptophan. D genes are given only for firm matches. Some rows mark clone size as missing; the rest say once, few, many or name a class of expanded clone.

j_call: TRBJ2-1
v_call: TRBV7-2
d_call: .
clone_size: many
cdr3_aa: CASSFGGERGDEQFF
cdr3_nt: TGTGCCAGCAGCTTTGGGGGGGAGAGGGGGGATGAGCAGTTCTTC

j_call: TRBJ1-3
v_call: TRBV28
d_call: .
clone_size: few
cdr3_aa: CASSTETVLNTIYF
cdr3_nt: TGTGCCAGCAGTACAGAGACAGTCCTAAACACCATATATTTT

j_call: TRBJ2-3
v_call: TRBV7-6
d_call: TRBD2
clone_size: many
cdr3_aa: CASSTRGSAGGTDTQYF
cdr3_nt: TGTGCCAGCAGCACGAGAGGGTCAGCGGGGGGCACAGATACGCAGTATTTT

j_call: TRBJ2-1
v_call: TRBV7-3
d_call: TRBD1
clone_size: few
cdr3_aa: CASSYMSQGADEQFF
cdr3_nt: TGTGCCAGCAGCTACATGAGCCAGGGGGCCGATGAGCAGTTCTTC

j_call: TRBJ1-4
v_call: TRBV25-1
d_call: TRBD1
clone_size: many
cdr3_aa: CASSEYGQGRGNEKLFF
cdr3_nt: TGTGCCAGCAGTGAATACGGACAGGGAAGGGGTAATGAAAAACTGTTTTTT

j_call: TRBJ1-1
v_call: TRBV7-3
d_call: .
clone_size: many
cdr3_aa: CASSLTIQGEAFF
cdr3_nt: TGTGCCAGCAGCTTAACGATCCAGGGGGAAGCTTTCTTT

j_call: TRBJ2-7
v_call: TRBV2
d_call: .
clone_size: .
cdr3_aa: CASSERGQSYEQYF
cdr3_nt: TGTGCCAGCAGTGAACGTGGGCAGTCCTACGAGCAGTACTTC

j_call: TRBJ2-3
v_call: TRBV7-2
d_call: .
clone_size: many
cdr3_aa: CASSYTGGDTQYF
cdr3_nt: TGTGCCAGCAGCTACACTGGGGGGGATACGCAGTATTTT

j_call: TRBJ1-1
v_call: TRBV7-9
d_call: TRBD1
clone_size: many
cdr3_aa: CASLLFIGQEGEAFF
cdr3_nt: TGTGCCAGCCTCTTATTTATCGGACAGGAGGGTGAAGCTTTCTTT

j_call: TRBJ1-1
v_call: TRBV28
d_call: .
clone_size: many
cdr3_aa: CASSWGWREKAFF
cdr3_nt: TGTGCCAGCAGTTGGGGATGGAGAGAAAAGGCTTTCTTT

j_call: TRBJ2-1
v_call: TRBV7-3
d_call: .
clone_size: many
cdr3_aa: CASQGGAYNEQFF
cdr3_nt: TGTGCCAGCCAGGGGGGGGCTTACAATGAGCAGTTCTTC

j_call: TRBJ2-5
v_call: TRBV7-2
d_call: TRBD2
clone_size: many
cdr3_aa: CASSAGGVWETQYF
cdr3_nt: TGTGCCAGCAGCGCCGGGGGGGTCTGGGAGACCCAGTACTTC

j_call: TRBJ1-2
v_call: TRBV6-2/TRBV6-3
d_call: .
clone_size: many
cdr3_aa: CASSPTGYGYTF
cdr3_nt: TGTGCCAGCAGTCCCACAGGGTATGGCTACACCTTC

j_call: TRBJ2-5
v_call: TRBV7-9
d_call: .
clone_size: .
cdr3_aa: CASSLEGGRPFQETQYF
cdr3_nt: TGTGCCAGCAGCTTAGAGGGGGGCCGCCCTTTTCAAGAGACCCAGTACTTC

j_call: TRBJ1-4
v_call: TRBV11-2
d_call: TRBD1
clone_size: .
cdr3_aa: CASSPRTGFNEKLFF
cdr3_nt: TGTGCCAGCAGCCCCCGGACAGGGTTTAATGAAAAACTGTTTTTT

j_call: TRBJ2-7
v_call: TRBV12-3/TRBV12-4
d_call: .
clone_size: many
cdr3_aa: CASSLIGEQYF
cdr3_nt: TGTGCCAGCAGTTTAATAGGAGAGCAGTACTTC